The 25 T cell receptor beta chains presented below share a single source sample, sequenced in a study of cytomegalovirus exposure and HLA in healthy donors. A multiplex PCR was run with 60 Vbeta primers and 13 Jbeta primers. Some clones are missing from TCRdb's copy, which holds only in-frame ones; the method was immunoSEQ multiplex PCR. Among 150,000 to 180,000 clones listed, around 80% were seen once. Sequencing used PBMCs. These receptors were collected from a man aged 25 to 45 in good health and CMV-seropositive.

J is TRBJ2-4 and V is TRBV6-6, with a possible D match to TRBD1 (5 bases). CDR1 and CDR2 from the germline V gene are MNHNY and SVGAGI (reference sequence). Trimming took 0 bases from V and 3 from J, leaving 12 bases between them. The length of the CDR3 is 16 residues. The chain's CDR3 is CASSYSAGIVKNIQYF. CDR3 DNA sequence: TGTGCCAGCAGTTACTCCGCAGGGATTGTCAAAAACATTCAGTACTTC.

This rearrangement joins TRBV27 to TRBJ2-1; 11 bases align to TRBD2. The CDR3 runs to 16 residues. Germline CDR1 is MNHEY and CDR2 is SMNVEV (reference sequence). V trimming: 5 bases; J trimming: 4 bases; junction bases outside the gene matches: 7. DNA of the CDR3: TGTGCCAGCAGTCGGGGACTAGCGGAGACATACAATGAGCAGTTCTTC. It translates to CASSRGLAETYNEQFF.

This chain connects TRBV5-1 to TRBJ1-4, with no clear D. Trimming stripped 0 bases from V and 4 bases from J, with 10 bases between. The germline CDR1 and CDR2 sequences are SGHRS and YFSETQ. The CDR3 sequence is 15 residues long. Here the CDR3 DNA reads TGCGCCAGCAGCTTGGCGGGGTCGAATAATGAAAAACTGTTTTTT. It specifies CASSLAGSNNEKLFF. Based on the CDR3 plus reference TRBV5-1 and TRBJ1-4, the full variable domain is KAGVTQTPRYLIKTRGQQVTLSCSPISGHRSVSWYQQTPGQGLQFLFEYFSETQRNKGNFPGRFSGRQFSNSRSEMNVSTLELGDSALYLCASSLAGSNNEKLFFGSGTQLSVL.

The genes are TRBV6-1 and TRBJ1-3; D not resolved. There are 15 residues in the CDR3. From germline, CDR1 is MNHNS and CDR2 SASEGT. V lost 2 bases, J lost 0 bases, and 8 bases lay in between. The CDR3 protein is CASSENTNSGNTIYF. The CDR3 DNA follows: TGTGCCAGCAGTGAAAACACCAACTCTGGAAACACCATATATTTT.

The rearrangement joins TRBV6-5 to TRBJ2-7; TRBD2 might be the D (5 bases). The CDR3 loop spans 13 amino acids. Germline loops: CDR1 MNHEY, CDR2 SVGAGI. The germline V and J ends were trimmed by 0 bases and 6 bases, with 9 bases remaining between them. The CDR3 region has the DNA TGTGCCAGCAGTTACTCGACGACTACCGAGCAGTACTTC. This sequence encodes CASSYSTTTEQYF.

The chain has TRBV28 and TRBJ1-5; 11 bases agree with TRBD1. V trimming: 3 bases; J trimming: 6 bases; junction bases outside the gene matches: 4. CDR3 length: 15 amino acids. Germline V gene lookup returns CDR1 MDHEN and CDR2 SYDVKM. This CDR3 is CASSFSDRGRQPQHF. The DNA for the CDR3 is TGTGCCAGCAGTTTCTCGGACAGGGGGCGTCAGCCCCAGCATTTT.

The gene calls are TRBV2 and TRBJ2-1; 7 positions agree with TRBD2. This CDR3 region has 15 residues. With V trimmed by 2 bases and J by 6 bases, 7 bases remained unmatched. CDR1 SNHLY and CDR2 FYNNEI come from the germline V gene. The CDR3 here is CASSEYPAGSNEQFF. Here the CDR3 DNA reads TGTGCCAGCAGTGAATACCCAGCGGGGTCCAATGAGCAGTTCTTC. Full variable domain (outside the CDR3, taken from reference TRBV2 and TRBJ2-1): EPEVTQTPSHQVTQMGQEVILRCVPISNHLYFYWYRQILGQKVEFLVSFYNNEISEKSEIFDDQFSVERPDGSNFTLKIRSTKLEDSAMYFCASSEYPAGSNEQFFGPGTRLTVL.

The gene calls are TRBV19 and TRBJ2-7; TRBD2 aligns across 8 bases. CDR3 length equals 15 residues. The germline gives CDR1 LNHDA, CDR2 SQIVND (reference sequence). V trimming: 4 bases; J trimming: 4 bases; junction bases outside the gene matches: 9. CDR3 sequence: CASSTSAGESYEQYF. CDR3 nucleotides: TGTGCCAGTAGTACTTCAGCGGGAGAATCTTACGAGCAGTACTTC. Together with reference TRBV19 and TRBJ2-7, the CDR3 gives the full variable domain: DGGITQSPKYLFRKEGQNVTLSCEQNLNHDAMYWYRQDPGQGLRLIYYSQIVNDFQKGDIAEGYSVSREKKESFPLTVTSAQKNPTAFYLCASSTSAGESYEQYFGPGTRLTVT.

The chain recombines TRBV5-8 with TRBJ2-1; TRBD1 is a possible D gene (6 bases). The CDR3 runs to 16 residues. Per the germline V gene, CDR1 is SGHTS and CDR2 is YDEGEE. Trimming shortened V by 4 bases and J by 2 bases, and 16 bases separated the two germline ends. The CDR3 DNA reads TGTGCCAGCAGCAAGGTGGGGGCTCGAACCTACAATGAGCAGTTCTTC. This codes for CASSKVGARTYNEQFF.

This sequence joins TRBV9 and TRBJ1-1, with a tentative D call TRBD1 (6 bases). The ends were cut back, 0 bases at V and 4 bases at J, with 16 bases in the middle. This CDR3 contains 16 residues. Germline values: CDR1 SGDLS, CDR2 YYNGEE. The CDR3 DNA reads TGTGCCAGCAGCGTAGAGGGCAGGGGCAGGGGCACTGAAGCTTTCTTT. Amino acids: CASSVEGRGRGTEAFF.

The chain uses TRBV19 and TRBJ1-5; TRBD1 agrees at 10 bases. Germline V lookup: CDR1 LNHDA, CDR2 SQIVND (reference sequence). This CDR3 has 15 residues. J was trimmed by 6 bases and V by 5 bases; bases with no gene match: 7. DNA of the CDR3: TGTGCCAGTAGTGCCCGGACAGGGGGATTTCAGCCCCAGCATTTT. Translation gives CASSARTGGFQPQHF.

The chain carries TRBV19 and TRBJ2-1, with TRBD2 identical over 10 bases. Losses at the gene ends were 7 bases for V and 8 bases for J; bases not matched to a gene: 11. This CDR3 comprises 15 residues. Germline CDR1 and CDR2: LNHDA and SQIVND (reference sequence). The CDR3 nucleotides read TGTGCCAGTACCCAAACTAGCGGGATGAGGGATGAGCAGTTCTTC. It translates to CASTQTSGMRDEQFF.

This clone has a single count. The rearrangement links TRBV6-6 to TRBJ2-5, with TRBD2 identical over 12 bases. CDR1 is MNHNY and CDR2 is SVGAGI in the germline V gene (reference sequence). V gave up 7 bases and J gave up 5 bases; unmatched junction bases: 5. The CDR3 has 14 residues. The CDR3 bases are TGTGCCAGCACCGGACTAGCGGGAAAGGAGACCCAGTACTTC. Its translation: CASTGLAGKETQYF.

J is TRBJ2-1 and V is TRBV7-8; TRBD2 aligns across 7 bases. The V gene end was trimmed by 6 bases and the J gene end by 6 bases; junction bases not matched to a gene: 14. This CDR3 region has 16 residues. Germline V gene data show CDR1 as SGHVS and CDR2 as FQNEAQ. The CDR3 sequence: CASSSSGGSWGNEQFF. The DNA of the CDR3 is TGTGCCAGCAGTTCCTCGGGCGGGAGTTGGGGCAATGAGCAGTTCTTC.

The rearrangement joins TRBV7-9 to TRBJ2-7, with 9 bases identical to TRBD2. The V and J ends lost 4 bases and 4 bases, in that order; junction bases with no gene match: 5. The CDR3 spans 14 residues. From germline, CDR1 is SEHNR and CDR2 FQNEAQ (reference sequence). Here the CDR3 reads CASSSGTSSYEQYF. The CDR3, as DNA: TGTGCCAGCAGCTCCGGGACTAGCTCTTACGAGCAGTACTTC.

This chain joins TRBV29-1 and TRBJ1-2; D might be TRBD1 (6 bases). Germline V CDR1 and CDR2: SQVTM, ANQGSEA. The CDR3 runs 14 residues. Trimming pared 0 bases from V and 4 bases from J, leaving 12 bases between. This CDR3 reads CSVEDQTGPYGYTF. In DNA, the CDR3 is TGCAGCGTTGAAGATCAGACAGGTCCCTATGGCTACACCTTC.

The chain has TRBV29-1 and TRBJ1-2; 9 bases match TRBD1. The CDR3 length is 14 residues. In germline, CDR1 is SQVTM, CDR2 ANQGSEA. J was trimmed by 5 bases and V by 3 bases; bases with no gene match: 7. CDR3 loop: CSVDVPGQGYGYTF. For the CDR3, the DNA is TGCAGCGTTGACGTTCCGGGACAGGGTTATGGCTACACCTTC.

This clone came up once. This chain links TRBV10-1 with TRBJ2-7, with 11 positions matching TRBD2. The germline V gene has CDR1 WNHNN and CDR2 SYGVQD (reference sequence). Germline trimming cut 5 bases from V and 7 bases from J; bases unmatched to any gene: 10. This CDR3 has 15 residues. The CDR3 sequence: CASSQTSGNLGEQYF. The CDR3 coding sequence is TGCGCCAGCAGTCAGACTAGCGGGAACCTGGGGGAGCAGTACTTC.

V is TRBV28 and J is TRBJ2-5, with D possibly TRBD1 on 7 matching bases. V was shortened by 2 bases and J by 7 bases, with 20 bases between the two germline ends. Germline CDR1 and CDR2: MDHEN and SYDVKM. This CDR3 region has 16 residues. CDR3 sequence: CASSLTGQRAGGTQYF. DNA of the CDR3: TGTGCCAGCAGTTTAACGGGACAGAGAGCCGGGGGGACCCAGTACTTC.

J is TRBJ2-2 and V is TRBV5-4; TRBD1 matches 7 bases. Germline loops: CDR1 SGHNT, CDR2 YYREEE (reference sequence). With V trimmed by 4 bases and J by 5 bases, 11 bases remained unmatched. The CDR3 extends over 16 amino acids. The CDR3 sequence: CASSAGRGRGTGELFF. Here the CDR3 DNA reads TGTGCCAGCAGCGCGGGCCGGGGCAGGGGGACCGGGGAGCTGTTTTTT. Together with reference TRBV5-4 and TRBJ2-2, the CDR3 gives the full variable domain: ETGVTQSPTHLIKTRGQQVTLRCSSQSGHNTVSWYQQALGQGPQFIFQYYREEENGRGNFPPRFSGLQFPNYSSELNVNALELDDSALYLCASSAGRGRGTGELFFGEGSRLTVL.

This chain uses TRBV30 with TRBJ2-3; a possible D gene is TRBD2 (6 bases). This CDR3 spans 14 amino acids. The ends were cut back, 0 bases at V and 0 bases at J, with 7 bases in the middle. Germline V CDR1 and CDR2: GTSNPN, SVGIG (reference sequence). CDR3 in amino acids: CAWSVLASTDTQYF. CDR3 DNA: TGTGCCTGGAGTGTACTAGCTAGCACAGATACGCAGTATTTT. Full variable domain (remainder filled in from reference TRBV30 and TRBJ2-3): SQTIHQWPATLVQPVGSPLSLECTVEGTSNPNLYWYRQAAGRGLQLLFYSVGIGQISSEVPQNLSASRPQDRQFILSSKKLLLSDSGFYLCAWSVLASTDTQYFGPGTRLTVL.

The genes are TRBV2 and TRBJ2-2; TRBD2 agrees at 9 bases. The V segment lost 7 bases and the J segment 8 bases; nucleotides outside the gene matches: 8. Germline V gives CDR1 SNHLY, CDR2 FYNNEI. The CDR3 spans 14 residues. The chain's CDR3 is CASKASGMVGELFF. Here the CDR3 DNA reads TGTGCCAGCAAAGCTAGCGGGATGGTTGGGGAGCTGTTTTTT. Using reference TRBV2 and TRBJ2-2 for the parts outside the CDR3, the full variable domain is EPEVTQTPSHQVTQMGQEVILRCVPISNHLYFYWYRQILGQKVEFLVSFYNNEISEKSEIFDDQFSVERPDGSNFTLKIRSTKLEDSAMYFCASKASGMVGELFFGEGSRLTVL.

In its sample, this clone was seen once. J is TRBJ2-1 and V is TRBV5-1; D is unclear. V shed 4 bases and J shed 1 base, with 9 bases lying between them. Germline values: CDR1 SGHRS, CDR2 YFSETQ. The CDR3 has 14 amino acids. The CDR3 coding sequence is TGCGCCAGCAGCCCCACGGGTTCCTACAATGAGCAGTTCTTC. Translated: CASSPTGSYNEQFF.

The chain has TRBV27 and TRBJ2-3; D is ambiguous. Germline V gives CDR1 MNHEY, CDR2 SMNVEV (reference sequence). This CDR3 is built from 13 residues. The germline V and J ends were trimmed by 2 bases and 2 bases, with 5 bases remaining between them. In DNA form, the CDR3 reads TGTGCCAGCAGTTTAGGAGACACAGATACGCAGTATTTT. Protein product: CASSLGDTDTQYF.

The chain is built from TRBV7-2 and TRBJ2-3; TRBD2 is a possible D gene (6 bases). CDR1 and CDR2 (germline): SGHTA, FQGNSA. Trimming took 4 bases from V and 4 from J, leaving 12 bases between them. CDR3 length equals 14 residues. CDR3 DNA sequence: TGTGCCAGCAGCTCACGGGACTCCGCAGATACGCAGTATTTT. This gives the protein CASSSRDSADTQYF.